This T cell receptor beta chain was documented in a study of T cell repertoires in cytomegalovirus infection. Study context: CMV infection together with matching HLA type was indicated by public TCR beta signatures.

Per the germline V gene, CDR1 is MGHRA and CDR2 is YSYEKL. V lost 4 bases, J lost 4 bases, and 13 bases lay in between. The CDR3 length is 14 residues. One entry per CDR3 protein results from TCRdb running MiXCR on the reads. The sample lists under 150,000 distinct CDR3 sequences, roughly a quarter occurring once. The sample holds a few counts of this clonotype. Its antigen is as yet unknown. Study-level findings and limits: Ex vivo responses were dominated by HLA-C-restricted CMV-specific TCR beta clonotypes. Summed frequency of public TCR beta families distinguished CMV carriers with the relevant HLA.

Sequences were obtained from PBMCs, sequenced either directly or after in vitro stimulation (not recorded which). The sequence came from a human donor in good health (CMV status not recorded). Some clones in this sample may be carry-over from other donors' samples. The chain combines TRBV4-1 with TRBJ1-2; tentative D call: TRBD1 (5 bases). CDR3 region: CASSLRGEPYGYTF. The CDR3 DNA reads TGCGCCAGCAGCCTCCGGGGGGAGCCCTATGGCTACACCTTC.